What follows are 27 T cell receptor beta chains derived from one specimen sequenced in a study of patients and donors after allogeneic stem cell transplantation. Each CDR3 protein gets one entry after TCRdb re-called the RT-PCR reads with MiXCR. This sample has about 160,000 distinct CDR3 sequences, with roughly 22% found just once. The sample was blood, either unsorted or a sorted T cell fraction (not recorded which). These receptors all come from a human donor who was either an allogeneic HSCT recipient or a stem cell or donor lymphocyte infusion donor (not recorded which). It is not recorded whose cells these are; they may come from a transplant donor.

The CDR3 nucleotides read TGCAGTGGTCACCATGGGTCTTCTGAAGCTTTCTTT. Translation: CSGHHGSSEAFF. The chain links TRBV20-1 to TRBJ1-1, with D hard to call. Germline V gene lookup returns CDR1 DFQATT and CDR2 SNEGSKA (reference sequence). The CDR3 has 12 residues. The V end lost 7 bases, the J end lost 6 bases, and 15 bases lay between the germline ends.

The chain uses TRBV7-9 and TRBJ2-1; weak D call: TRBD1 (5 bases). The CDR3 runs to 11 residues. The germline V gene has CDR1 SEHNR and CDR2 FQNEAQ (reference sequence). CDR3 nucleotides: TGTGCGCCCCCCAGGGACAATGAGCAGTTCTTC. Its translation is CAPPRDNEQFF.

This sequence joins TRBV10-3 and TRBJ2-5, with no clear D. The CDR3 extends over 14 amino acids. CDR1 is ENHRY, CDR2 SYGVKD, per germline. The ends were cut back, 4 bases at V and 2 bases at J, with 11 bases in the middle. The CDR3 reads CAISGVTAQETQYF. The CDR3 DNA sequence: TGTGCCATCAGTGGTGTAACAGCGCAAGAGACCCAGTACTTC.

The gene calls are TRBV9 and TRBJ2-4; perhaps TRBD1 as D (5 bases). This CDR3 has 14 amino acids. Looked up from germline, CDR1 is SGDLS and CDR2 is YYNGEE. Trimming removed 1 base from V and 8 bases from J, with 13 bases in between. This chain's CDR3 is CASSVRQWGDIQYF. The CDR3 DNA follows: TGTGCCAGCAGCGTAAGACAGTGGGGTGACATTCAGTACTTC.

This clonotype was found a few times. The rearrangement joins TRBV24-1 to TRBJ2-3; TRBD1 matches 7 bases. V trimming: 4 bases; J trimming: 0 bases; junction bases outside the gene matches: 6. Germline CDR1 and CDR2: KGHDR and SFDVKD. CDR3 length: 16 residues. CDR3 sequence (DNA): TGTGCCACCAGTGACCGGACAGGAGGAAGCACAGATACGCAGTATTTT. Its protein is CATSDRTGGSTDTQYF.

The chain is built from TRBV5-5 and TRBJ1-1; 9 bases fit TRBD1. Germline CDR1 is SGHKS and CDR2 is YYEKEE (reference sequence). This CDR3 spans 17 amino acids. V trimming: 7 bases; J trimming: 2 bases; junction bases outside the gene matches: 15. The CDR3 protein is CASSLNHRGLDNTEAFF. As DNA, the CDR3 is TGTGCCAGCTCTTTGAATCACAGGGGGCTGGATAACACTGAAGCTTTCTTT.

This clonotype was found many times. V and J are TRBV5-1 and TRBJ1-3; 8 positions match TRBD1. The CDR3 loop spans 16 amino acids. With V trimmed by 3 bases and J by 0 bases, 5 bases remained unmatched. Germline-derived CDR1 and CDR2 are SGHRS and YFSETQ. The CDR3 here is CASSCGQGPSGNTIYF. DNA of the CDR3: TGCGCCAGCAGCTGCGGACAGGGACCCTCTGGAAACACCATATATTTT.

V usage is TRBV5-1 and J usage is TRBJ2-1, with TRBD2 as a possible D gene (5 bases). This CDR3 comprises 13 residues. The germline V gene encodes CDR1 SGHRS and CDR2 YFSETQ. V dropped 0 bases and J dropped 8 bases, with 9 bases sitting between them. The CDR3 DNA reads TGCGCCAGCAGCTTGGTGACTAACGATGAGCAGTTCTTC. This codes for CASSLVTNDEQFF.

This clonotype was counted a few times. This chain links TRBV12-3 or TRBV12-4 with TRBJ1-5; 8 positions match TRBD1. The CDR3 has 15 residues. V shed 7 bases, J shed 5 bases, and the junction held 10 bases outside the gene matches. The chain's CDR3 is CASNHRGGPDQPQHF. The CDR3 coding sequence is TGTGCCAGCAACCACAGGGGGGGCCCCGATCAGCCCCAGCATTTT.

The table lists this clonotype with many counts. The CDR3 here is CASSLEGGYTF. CDR3 sequence (DNA): TGCGCCAGCAGCTTGGAAGGGGGCTACACCTTC. This chain joins TRBV5-1 and TRBJ1-2; D gene uncertain. V lost 0 bases, J lost 8 bases, and 5 bases lay in between. Germline V gene lookup returns CDR1 SGHRS and CDR2 YFSETQ. This CDR3 spans 11 amino acids.

The chain couples TRBV20-1 to TRBJ1-1; maybe TRBD1 (5 bases). Germline-derived CDR1 and CDR2 are DFQATT and SNEGSKA (reference sequence). The CDR3 length is 15 residues. V lost 5 bases and J lost 0, with 16 bases in between. The CDR3 region is CSAPEVDTLNTEAFF. DNA of the CDR3: TGCAGTGCTCCGGAGGTGGACACCCTGAACACTGAAGCTTTCTTT.

The V call is TRBV29-1, the J call TRBJ2-7; D unresolved. The CDR3 runs to 12 residues. Per germline, CDR1 SQVTM and CDR2 ANQGSEA. V was trimmed by 3 bases and J by 3 bases, leaving 9 bases between them. CDR3 coding DNA: TGCAGCGTTGAGGGCAGATACTACGAGCAGTACTTC. Its translation is CSVEGRYYEQYF.

The genes are TRBV20-1 and TRBJ2-7; 9 bases align to TRBD2. This CDR3 is 18 amino acids long. Germline loops: CDR1 DFQATT, CDR2 SNEGSKA (reference sequence). Germline trimming cut 0 bases from V and 0 bases from J; bases unmatched to any gene: 12. CDR3 loop: CSARDSSGLALSSYEQYF. CDR3 coding DNA: TGCAGTGCTAGAGATTCCTCGGGACTAGCCCTTAGCTCCTACGAGCAGTACTTC.

This clonotype has more than one count but fewer than ten. J is TRBJ1-2 and V is TRBV25-1, with no clear D. V was cut by 6 bases and J by 4 bases, with 27 bases left in between. This CDR3 has 18 residues. Germline values: CDR1 MGHDK, CDR2 SYGVNS. The DNA of the CDR3 is TGTGCCAGCAGCCCTCCACCGGGATCTAATTCGGGTTCCTATGGCTACACCTTC. It is translated as CASSPPPGSNSGSYGYTF.

The J gene is TRBJ1-3, the V gene TRBV9; no clear D. CDR1 is SGDLS and CDR2 is YYNGEE in the germline V gene. The CDR3 has 14 residues. The V end lost 0 bases, the J end lost 1 base, and 5 bases lay between the germline ends. CDR3 sequence: CASSVDWSGNTIYF. CDR3 DNA sequence: TGTGCCAGCAGCGTAGATTGGTCTGGAAACACCATATATTTT.

The V and J genes are TRBV12-3 or TRBV12-4 and TRBJ2-1; 9 bases align to TRBD2. With 8 bases clipped from V and 7 bases from J, the junction kept 12 bases outside the gene matches. CDR3 length: 15 amino acids. The CDR3 DNA reads TGTGCCAGCGAAGCGGGCGGGGGGGCTGGGAATGAGCAGTTCTTC. Translated, it gives CASEAGGGAGNEQFF.

This sequence joins TRBV5-1 and TRBJ2-1; D gene uncertain. CDR3 length: 13 amino acids. Per germline, CDR1 SGHRS and CDR2 YFSETQ. V was cut by 7 bases and J by 4 bases, with 12 bases left in between. CDR3 in DNA: TGCGCCAGCGCCGAGTGGGGTTACAATGAGCAGTTCTTC. Encoded protein: CASAEWGYNEQFF.

V is TRBV15 and J is TRBJ2-5; possibly TRBD2 for D (6 bases). The CDR3 covers 13 residues. Germline assignment: CDR1 LNHNV and CDR2 YYDKDF (reference sequence). Deletions cut 5 bases from V and 1 base from J, with 8 bases between. CDR3 loop: CATSGRGQETQYF. Written as DNA, the CDR3 is TGTGCCACCAGCGGGCGGGGCCAAGAGACCCAGTACTTC.

CDR3 in amino acids: CASSLIAGVGDTQYF. The CDR3 DNA reads TGTGCCAGCAGCCTAATAGCGGGAGTCGGAGATACGCAGTATTTT. V and J are TRBV6-2 or TRBV6-3 and TRBJ2-3, with TRBD2 identical over 9 bases. Per the germline V gene, CDR1 is MNHEY and CDR2 is SVGEGT. V was pared by 6 bases and J by 5 bases, with 9 bases of the junction left unmatched. The CDR3 totals 15 residues.

This clonotype was picked up many times. The chain joins TRBV2 to TRBJ1-4; D not resolved. The germline V and J ends were trimmed by 7 bases and 3 bases, with 12 bases remaining between them. This CDR3 spans 14 amino acids. Germline V gene lookup returns CDR1 SNHLY and CDR2 FYNNEI. This CDR3 is CASTRAGSNEKLFF. In nucleotides, the CDR3 is TGTGCCAGCACCCGCGCGGGATCTAATGAAAAACTGTTTTTT.

This clonotype appeared a few times. The V gene is TRBV11-1, the J gene TRBJ2-5; TRBD1 matches at 7 bases. J was trimmed by 1 base and V by 6 bases; bases with no gene match: 5. The length of the CDR3 is 14 residues. The V gene's germline CDR1 is SGHAT and CDR2 FQDESV (reference sequence). Here the CDR3 DNA reads TGTGCCAGCAGACAACAGGGGCTCCAAGAGACCCAGTACTTC. Translation: CASRQQGLQETQYF.

The J gene is TRBJ2-3, the V gene TRBV4-1; D gene ambiguous. V was pared by 2 bases and J by 8 bases, with 5 bases between. Germline values: CDR1 MGHRA, CDR2 YSYEKL. The CDR3 runs to 11 residues. CDR3 in amino acids: CASSQPPTQYF. DNA for the CDR3: TGCGCCAGCAGCCAACCTCCTACGCAGTATTTT.

There are a few counts of this clonotype. The CDR3 DNA sequence: TGTGCCAGCAGTTTACCCGAGGAGGATACGCAGTATTTT. It yields the protein CASSLPEEDTQYF. The rearrangement links TRBV12-3 or TRBV12-4 to TRBJ2-3; no firm D call. CDR3 length: 13 residues. The V gene lost 2 bases and the J gene lost 6 bases, with 9 bases spanning the gap.

Ten or more counts support this clonotype. The chain recombines TRBV10-3 with TRBJ1-3; D is perhaps TRBD1 (6 bases). CDR1 and CDR2 (germline): ENHRY, SYGVKD. The CDR3 covers 19 residues. V was clipped by 7 bases and J by 0 bases, with 25 bases between them. CDR3: CAIKISGQIKQVSGNTIYF. In DNA, the CDR3 is TGTGCCATCAAGATATCAGGACAGATAAAACAAGTCTCTGGAAACACCATATATTTT.

This clonotype was observed a few times. The chain is built from TRBV2 and TRBJ1-1, with unresolved D. Trimming took 2 bases from V and 1 from J, leaving 5 bases between them. CDR1 SNHLY and CDR2 FYNNEI come from the germline V gene. The CDR3 length is 13 residues. CDR3 in amino acids: CASSEWPNTEAFF. CDR3 DNA: TGTGCCAGCAGTGAATGGCCGAACACTGAAGCTTTCTTT.

In its sample, this clonotype was seen a few times. The CDR3 DNA reads TGTGCCAGCAGCCCCCGAAGCGCAGCAGTTTTGAACACTGAAGCTTTCTTT. Translated: CASSPRSAAVLNTEAFF. J is TRBJ1-1 and V is TRBV7-8; no clear D gene. This CDR3 has 17 residues. Trimming removed 5 bases from V and 0 bases from J, with 19 bases in between. Germline V gene lookup returns CDR1 SGHVS and CDR2 FQNEAQ.

The table lists this clonotype with many counts. This chain joins TRBV7-2 and TRBJ1-1; D is ambiguous. Germline lookup yields CDR1 SGHTA and CDR2 FQGNSA. V was clipped by 6 bases and J by 0 bases, with 11 bases between them. This CDR3 is 14 amino acids long. The CDR3 DNA sequence: TGTGCCAGCAGAATTTCCGACCTGAACACTGAAGCTTTCTTT. This codes for CASRISDLNTEAFF.